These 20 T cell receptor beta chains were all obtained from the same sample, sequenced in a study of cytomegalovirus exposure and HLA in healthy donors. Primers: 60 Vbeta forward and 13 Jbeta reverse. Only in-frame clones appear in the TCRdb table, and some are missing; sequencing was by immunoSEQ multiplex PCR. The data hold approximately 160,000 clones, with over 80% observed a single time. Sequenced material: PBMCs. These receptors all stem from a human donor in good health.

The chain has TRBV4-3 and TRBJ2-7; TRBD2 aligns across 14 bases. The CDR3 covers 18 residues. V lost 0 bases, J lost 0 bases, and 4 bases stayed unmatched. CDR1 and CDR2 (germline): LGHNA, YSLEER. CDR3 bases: TGCGCCAGCAGCCAAGATTGGACTAGCGGGGGGAGCTCCTACGAGCAGTACTTC. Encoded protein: CASSQDWTSGGSSYEQYF.

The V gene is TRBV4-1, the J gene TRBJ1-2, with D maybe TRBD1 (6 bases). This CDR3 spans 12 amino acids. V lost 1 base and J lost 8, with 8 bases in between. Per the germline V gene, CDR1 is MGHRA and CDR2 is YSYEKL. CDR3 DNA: TGCGCCAGCAGCCAAGCCACAGGGGGCTACACCTTC. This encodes CASSQATGGYTF.

CDR3 sequence (DNA): TGTGCCAGTGGGGGCCCGACAGTCGAGACCCAGTACTTC. Residues: CASGGPTVETQYF. V is TRBV19 and J is TRBJ2-5; the D gene is possibly TRBD1 (6 bases). Trimming cost V 8 bases and J 5 bases, with 15 bases left between them. In germline, CDR1 is LNHDA, CDR2 SQIVND (reference sequence). This CDR3 is 13 amino acids long.

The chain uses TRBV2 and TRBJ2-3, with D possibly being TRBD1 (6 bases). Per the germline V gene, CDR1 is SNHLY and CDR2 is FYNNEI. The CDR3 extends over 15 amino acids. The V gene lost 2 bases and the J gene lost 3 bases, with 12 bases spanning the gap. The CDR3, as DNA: TGTGCCAGCAGTGAAAAGGGGGTCGCGACAGATACGCAGTATTTT. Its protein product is CASSEKGVATDTQYF.

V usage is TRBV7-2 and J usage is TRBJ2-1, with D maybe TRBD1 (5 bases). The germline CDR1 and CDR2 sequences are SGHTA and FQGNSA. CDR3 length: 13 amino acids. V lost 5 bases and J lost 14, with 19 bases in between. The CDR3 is CASSQIFETEKFF. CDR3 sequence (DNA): TGTGCCAGCAGCCAGATCTTCGAGACAGAAAAGTTCTTC.

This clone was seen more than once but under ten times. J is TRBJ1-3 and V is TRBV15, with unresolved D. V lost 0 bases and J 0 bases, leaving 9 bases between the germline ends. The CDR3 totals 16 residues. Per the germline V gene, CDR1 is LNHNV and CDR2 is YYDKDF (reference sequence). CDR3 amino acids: CATSRDYWSSGNTIYF. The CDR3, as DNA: TGTGCCACCAGCAGAGATTACTGGAGCTCTGGAAACACCATATATTTT.

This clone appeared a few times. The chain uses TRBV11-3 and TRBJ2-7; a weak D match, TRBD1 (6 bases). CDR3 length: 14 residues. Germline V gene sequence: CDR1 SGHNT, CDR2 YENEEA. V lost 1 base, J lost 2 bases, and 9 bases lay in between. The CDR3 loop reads CASSLGTAPYEQYF. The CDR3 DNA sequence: TGTGCCAGCAGCTTAGGGACAGCTCCCTACGAGCAGTACTTC. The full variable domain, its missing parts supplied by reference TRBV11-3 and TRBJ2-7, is EAGVVQSPRYKIIEKKQPVAFWCNPISGHNTLYWYLQNLGQGPELLIRYENEEAVDDSQLPKDRFSAERLKGVDSTLKIQPAELGDSAVYLCASSLGTAPYEQYFGPGTRLTVT.

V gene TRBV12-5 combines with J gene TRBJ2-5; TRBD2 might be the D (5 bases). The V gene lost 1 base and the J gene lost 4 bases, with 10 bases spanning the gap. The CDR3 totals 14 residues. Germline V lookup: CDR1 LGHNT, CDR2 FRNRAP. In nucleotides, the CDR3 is TGTGCTAGTGGTTTGGGGCGACGGGGAGAGACCCAGTACTTC. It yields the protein CASGLGRRGETQYF.

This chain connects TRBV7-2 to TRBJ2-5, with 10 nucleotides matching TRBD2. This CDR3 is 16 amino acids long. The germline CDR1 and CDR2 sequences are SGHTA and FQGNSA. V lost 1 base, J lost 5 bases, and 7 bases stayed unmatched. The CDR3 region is CASSLGGSGGEETQYF. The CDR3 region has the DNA TGTGCCAGCAGCTTAGGGGGGAGCGGGGGGGAGGAGACCCAGTACTTC.

The CDR3 DNA reads as TGTGCTAGTGGTCTCAGAGGGGAGACCCAGTACTTC. It translates to CASGLRGETQYF. The rearrangement links TRBV12-5 to TRBJ2-5, with D tentatively TRBD2 (5 bases). Germline V gives CDR1 LGHNT, CDR2 FRNRAP. V gave up 5 bases and J gave up 5 bases, with 9 bases separating them. CDR3 size: 12 residues.

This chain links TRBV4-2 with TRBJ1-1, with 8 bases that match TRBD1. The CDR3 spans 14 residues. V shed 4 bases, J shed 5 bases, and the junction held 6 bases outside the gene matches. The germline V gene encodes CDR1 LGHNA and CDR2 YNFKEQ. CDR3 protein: CASSRTGLGTEAFF. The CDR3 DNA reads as TGTGCCAGCAGCCGGACAGGGTTGGGTACTGAAGCTTTCTTT.

Written as DNA, the CDR3 is TGTGCCAGTAGTAGCCTCGGGACAGGGGCCCTCAATCAGCCCCAGCATTTT. This sequence encodes CASSSLGTGALNQPQHF. The V gene is TRBV19, the J gene TRBJ1-5; 10 bases are shared with TRBD1. After removal of 4 bases from V and 3 bases from J, the junction contained 9 bases not matched to a gene. The V gene's germline CDR1 is LNHDA and CDR2 SQIVND (reference sequence). The CDR3 is 17 amino acids.

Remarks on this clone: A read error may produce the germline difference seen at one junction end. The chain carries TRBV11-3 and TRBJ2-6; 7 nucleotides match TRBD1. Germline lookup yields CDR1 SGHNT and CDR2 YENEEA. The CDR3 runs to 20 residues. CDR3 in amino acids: CASSPSPRRGPLPGANVRTF. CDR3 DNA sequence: TGTGCCAGCAGCCCGTCACCGCGAAGGGGGCCCCTCCCTGGGGCCAACGTCCGGACTTTC.

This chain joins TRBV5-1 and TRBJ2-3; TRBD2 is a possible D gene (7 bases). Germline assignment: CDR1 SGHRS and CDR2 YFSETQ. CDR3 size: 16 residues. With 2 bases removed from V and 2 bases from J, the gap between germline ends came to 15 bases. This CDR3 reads CASSFEGGPYTDTQYF. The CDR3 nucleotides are TGCGCCAGCAGCTTTGAGGGGGGGCCCTACACAGATACGCAGTATTTT.

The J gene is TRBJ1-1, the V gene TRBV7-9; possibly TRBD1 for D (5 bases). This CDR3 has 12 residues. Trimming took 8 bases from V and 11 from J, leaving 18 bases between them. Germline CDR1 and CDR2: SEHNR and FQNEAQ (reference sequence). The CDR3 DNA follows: TGTGCCAGCCTCCCGCAGGGAGGTGGGGCTTTCTTT. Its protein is CASLPQGGGAFF.

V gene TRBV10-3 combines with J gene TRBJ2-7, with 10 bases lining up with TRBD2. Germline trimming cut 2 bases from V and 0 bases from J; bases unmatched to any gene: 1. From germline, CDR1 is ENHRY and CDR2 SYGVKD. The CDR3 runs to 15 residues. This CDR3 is CAISERTSGSYEQYF. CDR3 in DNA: TGTGCCATCAGTGAGCGGACTAGCGGCTCCTACGAGCAGTACTTC.

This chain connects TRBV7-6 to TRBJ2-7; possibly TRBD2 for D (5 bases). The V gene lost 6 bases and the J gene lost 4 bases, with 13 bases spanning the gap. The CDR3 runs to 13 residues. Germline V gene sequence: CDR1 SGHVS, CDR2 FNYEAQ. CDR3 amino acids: CASSSRTGYEQYF. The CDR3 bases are TGTGCCAGCAGTTCGCGGACTGGATACGAGCAGTACTTC. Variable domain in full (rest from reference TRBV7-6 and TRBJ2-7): GAGVSQSPRYKVTKRGQDVALRCDPISGHVSLYWYRQALGQGPEFLTYFNYEAQQDKSGLPNDRFSAERPEGSISTLTIQRTEQRDSAMYRCASSSRTGYEQYFGPGTRLTVT.

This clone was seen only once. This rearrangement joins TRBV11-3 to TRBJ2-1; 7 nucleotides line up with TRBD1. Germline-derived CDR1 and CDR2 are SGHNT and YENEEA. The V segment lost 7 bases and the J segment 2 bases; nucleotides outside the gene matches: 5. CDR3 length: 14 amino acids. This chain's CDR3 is CASTSGTAYNEQFF. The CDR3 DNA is TGTGCCAGCACCTCCGGGACAGCCTACAATGAGCAGTTCTTC. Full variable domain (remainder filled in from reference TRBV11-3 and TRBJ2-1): EAGVVQSPRYKIIEKKQPVAFWCNPISGHNTLYWYLQNLGQGPELLIRYENEEAVDDSQLPKDRFSAERLKGVDSTLKIQPAELGDSAVYLCASTSGTAYNEQFFGPGTRLTVL.

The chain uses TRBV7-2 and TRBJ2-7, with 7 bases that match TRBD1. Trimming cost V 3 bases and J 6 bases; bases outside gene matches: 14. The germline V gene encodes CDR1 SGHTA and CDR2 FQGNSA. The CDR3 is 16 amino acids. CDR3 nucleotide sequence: TGTGCCAGCAGCTTTCGGAAACTAGGACAGGCTCTCGAGCAGTACTTC. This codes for CASSFRKLGQALEQYF.

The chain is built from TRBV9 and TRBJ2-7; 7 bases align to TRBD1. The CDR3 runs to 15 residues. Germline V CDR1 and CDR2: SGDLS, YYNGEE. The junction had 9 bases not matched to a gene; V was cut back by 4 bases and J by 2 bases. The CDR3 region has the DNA TGTGCCAGCAGCCCCTCCGAGGGGGCAACCTACGAGCAGTACTTC. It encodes CASSPSEGATYEQYF. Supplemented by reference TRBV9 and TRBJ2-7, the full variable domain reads DSGVTQTPKHLITATGQRVTLRCSPRSGDLSVYWYQQSLDQGLQFLIQYYNGEERAKGNILERFSAQQFPDLHSELNLSSLELGDSALYFCASSPSEGATYEQYFGPGTRLTVT.